A single sample gave rise to the 20 T cell receptor beta chains below, sequenced in a study of CD8 T cells in ankylosing spondylitis. Study conclusions and caveats: What seemed typical of ankylosing spondylitis blood was a TCR beta motif built from roughly eight highly homologous variants.

MiXCR, applied by TCRdb to the 5' RACE reads, yields one record per CDR3 protein. The table includes roughly 300,000 distinct CDR3 sequences, less than 10% detected once. No cognate antigen is known for these TCRs. Sequencing was done on a sample of blood, either unsorted or a sorted T cell fraction (not recorded which). All receptors come from a male donor with ankylosing spondylitis.

This clonotype has a count of ten or more. The chain carries TRBV7-9 and TRBJ2-7, with D possibly matching TRBD1 (5 bases). Germline loops: CDR1 SEHNR, CDR2 FQNEAQ (reference sequence). V shed 1 base and J shed 2 bases, with 6 bases lying between them. The CDR3 covers 13 residues. The CDR3 loop is CASSLGRAYEQYF. The CDR3 nucleotides read TGTGCCAGCAGCTTAGGCAGGGCCTACGAGCAGTACTTC.

This clonotype was seen at least ten times. The chain has TRBV29-1 and TRBJ2-1; no reliable D call. The CDR3 runs to 12 residues. V was pared by 4 bases and J by 4 bases, with 8 bases between. In germline, CDR1 is SQVTM, CDR2 ANQGSEA. CDR3: CSVAQIYNEQFF. In nucleotides, the CDR3 is TGCAGCGTTGCCCAGATATACAATGAGCAGTTCTTC.

This clonotype was detected a few times. The chain joins TRBV19 to TRBJ1-4; weak D call: TRBD1 (5 bases). Trimming took 3 bases from V and 0 from J, leaving 11 bases between them. The CDR3 sequence is 16 residues long. Germline values: CDR1 LNHDA, CDR2 SQIVND (reference sequence). The CDR3 protein is CASSMRGEATNEKLFF. The CDR3 nucleotides read TGTGCCAGTAGTATGCGGGGGGAAGCAACTAATGAAAAACTGTTTTTT.

The chain joins TRBV19 to TRBJ2-4; D might be TRBD2 (5 bases). The length of the CDR3 is 13 residues. With 9 bases removed from V and 1 base from J, the gap between germline ends came to 10 bases. Germline loops: CDR1 LNHDA, CDR2 SQIVND (reference sequence). The CDR3, as DNA: TGTGCCAGGGAGGTCAGTGCCAAAAACATTCAGTACTTC. Translated, it gives CAREVSAKNIQYF.

This clonotype was detected ten times or more. The V gene is TRBV12-3 or TRBV12-4, the J gene TRBJ2-1; 14 nucleotides line up with TRBD2. CDR3 length equals 15 residues. Unmatched junction bases numbered 3, after V lost 5 bases and J lost 6 bases. CDR3 loop: CASSAGLAGANEQFF. For the CDR3, the DNA is TGTGCCAGCAGTGCGGGACTAGCGGGAGCCAATGAGCAGTTCTTC.

The chain carries TRBV5-8 and TRBJ2-1; D gene uncertain. The V end was cut by 4 bases, the J end by 8 bases, with 10 bases between. This CDR3 contains 12 residues. Germline V gene data show CDR1 as SGHTS and CDR2 as YDEGEE. The CDR3 nucleotides are TGTGCCAGCAGCCGGGTCAACCATGAGCAGTTCTTC. Translation: CASSRVNHEQFF.

A note on this clonotype: Germline is not matched at one junction end, which may reflect a read error. The chain employs TRBV25-1 and TRBJ2-7; 8 bases fit TRBD2. Looked up from germline, CDR1 is MGHDK and CDR2 is SYGVNS. CDR3 length equals 11 residues. This CDR3 reads CASSDLGTSHF. The CDR3 bases are TGTGCCAGCAGTGACCTTGGGACTAGTCACTTC.

A single count supports this clonotype. The DNA is omitted, as the CDR3 cannot be located on it reliably, and the CDR3 follows TCRdb's listing. The chain has TRBV29-1 and TRBJ2-2; TRBD1 is taken as the D call from the table, unchecked against the DNA. The CDR3 adds up to 13 amino acids, both ends counted. Per germline, CDR1 SQVTM and CDR2 ANQGSEA. The CDR3 sequence is CSVEDLGRGSCFF.

This clonotype was seen a few times. This chain uses TRBV5-1 with TRBJ1-2; 9 bases agree with TRBD1. This CDR3 is 16 amino acids long. V lost 4 bases to trimming and J lost 4 bases; unmatched junction nucleotides: 11. CDR1 is SGHRS and CDR2 is YFSETQ in the germline V gene. The CDR3 bases are TGCGCCAGCAGCATAACGGGACAGGGCGGTACCTATGGCTACACCTTC. This codes for CASSITGQGGTYGYTF.

This chain uses TRBV5-1 with TRBJ2-1, with 9 bases identical to TRBD1. The CDR3 is 16 residues long. V shed 0 bases, J shed 3 bases, and the junction held 4 bases outside the gene matches. Germline values: CDR1 SGHRS, CDR2 YFSETQ. The CDR3 is CASSLAQGAFYNEQFF. As DNA, the CDR3 is TGCGCCAGCAGCTTGGCACAGGGGGCTTTCTACAATGAGCAGTTCTTC.

This rearrangement joins TRBV28 to TRBJ2-5, with 9 bases identical to TRBD2. The CDR3 length is 14 residues. Germline CDR1 and CDR2: MDHEN and SYDVKM. The ends lost 7 bases at V and 5 bases at J; junction bases unmatched: 8. The CDR3, as DNA: TGTGCCAGCACCGGGCTAGCGGGATTGGAGACCCAGTACTTC. It translates to CASTGLAGLETQYF.

This clonotype was seen a handful of times. J is TRBJ2-7 and V is TRBV3-1, with D hard to call. CDR3 size: 12 residues. Trimming took off 1 base at V and 5 bases at J, with 6 bases between the two ends. Germline V CDR1 and CDR2: LGHDT, YNNKEL (reference sequence). The CDR3 nucleotides read TGTGCCAGCAGCCAAGTTGTGGACGAGCAGTACTTC. It specifies CASSQVVDEQYF.

The table lists this clonotype with a few counts. V usage is TRBV11-2 and J usage is TRBJ2-3; D ambiguous. This CDR3 spans 18 amino acids. Deletions cut 5 bases from V and 6 bases from J, with 27 bases between. Germline CDR1 reads SGHAT; CDR2 reads FQNNGV. CDR3 nucleotide sequence: TGTGCCAGCAGCAAACGGATCAGTATAATAGCTGGCGCCGATACGCAGTATTTT. Its protein product is CASSKRISIIAGADTQYF.

This clonotype was counted a few times. This chain joins TRBV6-5 and TRBJ1-6; D perhaps matches TRBD1 (5 bases). Deletions cut 2 bases from V and 8 bases from J, with 10 bases between. Germline-derived CDR1 and CDR2 are MNHEY and SVGAGI. CDR3 size: 14 residues. The CDR3 nucleotides read TGTGCCAGCAGTTACGTAGGGGTCGATTCACCCCTCCACTTT. It codes for CASSYVGVDSPLHF.

The rearrangement uses TRBV11-2 and TRBJ2-1; either TRBD1 or TRBD2 may supply D (5 bases each). The CDR3 loop spans 14 amino acids. Between the trimmed V and J ends, which lost 5 bases and 9 bases, there was a span of 17 bases. CDR1 SGHAT and CDR2 FQNNGV come from the germline V gene. The CDR3 region is CASSLPQGRVEQFF. The CDR3 coding sequence is TGTGCCAGCAGCCTTCCGCAGGGACGGGTTGAGCAGTTCTTC. Variable domain in full (rest from reference TRBV11-2 and TRBJ2-1): EAGVAQSPRYKIIEKRQSVAFWCNPISGHATLYWYQQILGQGPKLLIQFQNNGVVDDSQLPKDRFSAERLKGVDSTLKIQPAKLEDSAVYLCASSLPQGRVEQFFGPGTRLTVL.

The chain has TRBV5-1 and TRBJ2-5; TRBD1 matches at 8 bases. V shed 3 bases and J 5 bases; nucleotides not matched to a gene: 6. Germline-derived CDR1 and CDR2 are SGHRS and YFSETQ. This CDR3 has 14 residues. This chain's CDR3 is CASSWGQASETQYF. DNA of the CDR3: TGCGCCAGCAGCTGGGGACAGGCATCGGAGACCCAGTACTTC.

The rearrangement links TRBV29-1 to TRBJ2-7; D is perhaps TRBD1 (5 bases). The CDR3 consists of 13 residues. Germline CDR1 SQVTM, CDR2 ANQGSEA. Between the trimmed V and J ends, which lost 4 bases and 0 bases, there was a span of 10 bases. CDR3 coding DNA: TGCAGCGTTGGGGGCAGATTCTCCTACGAGCAGTACTTC. Residues: CSVGGRFSYEQYF.

The CDR3 DNA is TGTGCCAGCAGCCAAACTCCGAGGGGGCTAGGCACTGAAGCTTTCTTT. It specifies CASSQTPRGLGTEAFF. J is TRBJ1-1 and V is TRBV5-5; 7 bases are shared with TRBD1. V trimming: 4 bases; J trimming: 4 bases; junction bases outside the gene matches: 13. The CDR3 is made up of 16 amino acids. CDR1 SGHKS and CDR2 YYEKEE come from the germline V gene (reference sequence).

The rearrangement uses TRBV6-1 and TRBJ2-3; 8 bases match TRBD1. This CDR3 is built from 15 residues. The trim removed 7 bases at V and 1 base at J, leaving 7 bases unmatched. CDR1 is MNHNS and CDR2 is SASEGT in the germline V gene. The CDR3: CASTWTGPRTDTQYF. The DNA of the CDR3 is TGTGCCAGCACCTGGACAGGGCCCCGCACAGATACGCAGTATTTT.

This clonotype has a handful of counts. This chain joins TRBV9 and TRBJ1-5; possible D gene TRBD1, 5 bases. The CDR3 has 15 amino acids. Germline V gene lookup returns CDR1 SGDLS and CDR2 YYNGEE. Trimming removed 0 bases at V and 7 bases at J, with 14 bases between. In DNA form, the CDR3 reads TGTGCCAGCAGCGTAGATGGGGGGGGATGGCAGCCCCAGCATTTT. This codes for CASSVDGGGWQPQHF.